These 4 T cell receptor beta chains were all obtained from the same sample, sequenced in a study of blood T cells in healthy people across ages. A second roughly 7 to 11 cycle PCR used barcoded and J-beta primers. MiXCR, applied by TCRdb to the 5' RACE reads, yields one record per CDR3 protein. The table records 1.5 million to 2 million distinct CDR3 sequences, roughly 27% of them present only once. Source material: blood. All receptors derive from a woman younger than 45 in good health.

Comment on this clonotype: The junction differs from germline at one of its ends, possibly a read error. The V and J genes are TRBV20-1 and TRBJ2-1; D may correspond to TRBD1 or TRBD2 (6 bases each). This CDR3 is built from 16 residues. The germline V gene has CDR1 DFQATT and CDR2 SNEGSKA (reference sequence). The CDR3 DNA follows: TGCAGTGCTAGGAAGGGGGGCCTCAGCTCCTACGATGAGCAGTTCTTC. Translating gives CSARKGGLSSYDEQFF.

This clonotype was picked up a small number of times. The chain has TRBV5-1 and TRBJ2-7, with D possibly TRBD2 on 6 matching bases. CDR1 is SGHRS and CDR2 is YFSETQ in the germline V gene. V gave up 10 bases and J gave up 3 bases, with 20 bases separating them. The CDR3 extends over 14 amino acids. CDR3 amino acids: CASRAGSLNYEQYF. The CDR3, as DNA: TGCGCCTCCAGGGCGGGGTCCTTAAACTACGAGCAGTACTTC.

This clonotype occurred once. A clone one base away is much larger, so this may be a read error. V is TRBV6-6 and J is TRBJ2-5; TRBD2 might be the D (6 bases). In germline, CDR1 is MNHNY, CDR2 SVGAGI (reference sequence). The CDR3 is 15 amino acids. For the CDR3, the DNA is TGTACCAGCAGTTCGGCGGAGGGTCGGGAGGAGACCCAGTACTTC. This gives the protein CTSSSAEGREETQYF.

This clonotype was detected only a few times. The CDR3 nucleotides read TGTGCCAGCAGTTGGACAGGCGGTGTCCGCTACACCTTC. It specifies CASSWTGGVRYTF. The chain is built from TRBV27 and TRBJ1-2, with TRBD1 matching 7 bases. V trimming: 4 bases; J trimming: 9 bases; junction bases outside the gene matches: 8. This CDR3 contains 13 residues. Looked up from germline, CDR1 is MNHEY and CDR2 is SMNVEV (reference sequence).